The rows below give T cell receptor beta chains drawn from one sample of a study of regulatory T cells in long-lasting Graves disease. TCRdb reprocessed the multiplex PCR reads via MiXCR and lists one record per CDR3 protein. The repertoire includes approximately 470,000 distinct CDR3 sequences, around 16% of them detected once, and 10% to 15% sits in the top ten. The same data also went into a second study, on T cells in Graves' hyperthyroidism and ophthalmopathy.

Sequences were derived from peripheral blood mononuclear cells (PBMCs), sampled at new diagnosis, from a patient treated with antithyroid drugs. The receptors come from a man in his forties with Graves disease. CDR3s include the opening cysteine and the closing phenylalanine or tryptophan. A D gene is named only where the DNA matches it firmly. Only some rows state a clone size, as once, few, many or a class for expanded clones.

abundance: few; j_gene: TRBJ1-5; v_gene: TRBV2; d_gene: NA; CDR3nt: TGTGCCACAAAGCAGGGTCGAAGCAATCAGCCCCAGCATTTT; CDR3aa: CATKQGRSNQPQHF
abundance: many; j_gene: TRBJ1-6; v_gene: TRBV12-3/TRBV12-4; d_gene: TRBD1; CDR3nt: TGTGCCAGCAGAATGGGGGGGACAGGGAGTTCACCCCTCCACTTT; CDR3aa: CASRMGGTGSSPLHF
abundance: NA; j_gene: TRBJ2-1; v_gene: TRBV20-1; d_gene: NA; CDR3nt: TGCAGTGCTAGAGATGTAGCAGTGTACAATGAGCAGTTCTTC; CDR3aa: CSARDVAVYNEQFF
abundance: many; j_gene: TRBJ2-7; v_gene: TRBV5-1; d_gene: TRBD2; CDR3nt: TGCGCCAGCAGCTTGTTCCAGCGGGAGGGTGACGAGCAGTACTTC; CDR3aa: CASSLFQREGDEQYF
abundance: many; j_gene: TRBJ2-3; v_gene: TRBV7-3; d_gene: TRBD2; CDR3nt: TGTGCCAGCAGCTTTTTAGCGGGAGGGACAGATACGCAGTATTTT; CDR3aa: CASSFLAGGTDTQYF
abundance: many; j_gene: TRBJ2-7; v_gene: TRBV10-2; d_gene: TRBD2; CDR3nt: TGCGCCAGCAGACCAGGGACTAGCGGGAGGGATGAGCAGTACTTC; CDR3aa: CASRPGTSGRDEQYF
abundance: many; j_gene: TRBJ2-3; v_gene: TRBV6-1; d_gene: NA; CDR3nt: TGTGCCAGCACCAAGCAGGAGCCGCCCATTTTAGATACGCAGTATTTT; CDR3aa: CASTKQEPPILDTQYF
abundance: NA; j_gene: TRBJ2-3; v_gene: TRBV5-1; d_gene: TRBD2; CDR3nt: TGCGCCAGCAGCTTGGACCCTAGCGGGAGTAATACAGATACGCAGTATTTT; CDR3aa: CASSLDPSGSNTDTQYF
abundance: few; j_gene: TRBJ1-4; v_gene: TRBV6-5; d_gene: NA; CDR3nt: TGTGCCAGCAGTTACTTCGCCAGCAGAAATGAAAAACTGTTTTTT; CDR3aa: CASSYFASRNEKLFF
abundance: many; j_gene: TRBJ1-1; v_gene: TRBV3-1; d_gene: NA; CDR3nt: TGTGCCAGCAGCCCGAGCTGGCCGGGGGGGAACACTGAAGCTTTCTTT; CDR3aa: CASSPSWPGGNTEAFF
abundance: many; j_gene: TRBJ2-5; v_gene: TRBV5-1; d_gene: NA; CDR3nt: TGCGCCAGCAGCTGGACAGGCCTCCTCGGGGGGGCCCAGTACTTC; CDR3aa: CASSWTGLLGGAQYF